These 27 T cell receptor beta chains were sequenced from one sample in a study of T cells in women clearing cervical HPV infection (dated by TCRdb to between 2017 and 2018). The library was generated by the immunoSEQ multiplex PCR assay. Here the immuneACCESS table is served through TCRdb, limited to in-frame sequences with V and J called. Missing clones are a known gap in these copies; in checked studies unresolved V genes cover under half, and the rest lacks a known reason. The sample's table lists a count of some 31,000 clones. The top ten constitute 2.8% of the sample. Sequencing used blood buffy coat. All receptors derive from a woman aged 18 to 75 with a cervical HPV16 infection that either progressed to CIN3+ or cleared (not recorded which).

As to this clone: The read falls 3 residues short of the CDR3 end, and the missing part is taken from the germline J gene. The rearrangement links TRBV20-1 to TRBJ2-5; possible D gene TRBD2, 6 bases. The CDR3 has 12 residues. Trimming took 5 bases from V and 2 from J, leaving 9 bases between them. Germline assignment: CDR1 DFQATT and CDR2 SNEGSKA (reference sequence). The CDR3 DNA, read in part, is TGCAGTGCTGGGACTTTTCAAGAGACC. Translating it yields CSAGTFQET. The whole CDR3 sequence reads CSAGTFQETQYF.

Turning to this clone: The read comes to an end 3 residues before the CDR3 does, leaving the germline J gene to fill in the end. The V call is TRBV6-2 or TRBV6-3, the J call TRBJ2-3; TRBD2 might be the D (6 bases). CDR3 length: 14 residues. V dropped 8 bases and J dropped 2 bases, with 14 bases sitting between them. The germline CDR1 and CDR2 sequences are MNHEY and SVGEGT. This CDR3 reads CASADGGDTDTQYF. Partial CDR3 DNA: TGTGCCAGCGCGGACGGGGGTGACACAGATACG.

As regards this clone: The sequenced fragment ends 3 residues before the CDR3 boundary, so the rest is inferred from the germline J gene. V and J are TRBV20-1 and TRBJ1-1; D is ambiguous. In germline, CDR1 is DFQATT, CDR2 SNEGSKA (reference sequence). With 6 bases removed from V and 0 bases from J, the gap between germline ends came to 11 bases. The CDR3 is made up of 13 amino acids. CDR3 loop: CSATLVMNTEAFF. CDR3 DNA (partial): TGCAGTGCCACTCTCGTTATGAACACTGAA.

A remark on this clone: The CDR3 is cut off 3 residues early in the read; its end comes from the germline J gene. V gene TRBV7-9 combines with J gene TRBJ1-2; D remains ambiguous. This CDR3 spans 15 amino acids. The germline CDR1 and CDR2 sequences are SEHNR and FQNEAQ (reference sequence). The part of the CDR3 DNA that was read is TGTGCCAGCAGCGCCGGCAGGAGCTCCTACAATGAC. Residues: CASSAGRSSYND. Given in full, the CDR3 is CASSAGRSSYNDYTF.

Of note for this clone: Read sequence stops 3 residues before the CDR3 end, and the germline J gene provides the missing end. V gene TRBV20-1 combines with J gene TRBJ2-5; tentative D call: TRBD1 (5 bases). CDR3 length: 12 residues. The V and J ends lost 5 bases and 5 bases respectively, with 12 bases between them. Germline loops: CDR1 DFQATT, CDR2 SNEGSKA (reference sequence). CDR3 DNA (partial): TGCAGTGCTTACCAGGGCGGTGAGACC. It is translated as CSAYQGGET. Given in full, the CDR3 is CSAYQGGETQYF.

The CDR3 reads CAIKAGSSYEQYF. The DNA read from the CDR3 is TGTGCCATCAAAGCAGGGTCGTCCTACGAG. The chain is built from TRBV10-3 and TRBJ2-7; TRBD1 might be the D (5 bases). The CDR3 goes on 3 residues after the read ends, and that part is filled in from the germline J gene. Trimming cost V 7 bases and J 1 base, with 11 bases left between them. The length of the CDR3 is 13 residues. The germline CDR1 and CDR2 sequences are ENHRY and SYGVKD.

Points on this clone: The read stops 3 residues short of the end of the CDR3; the missing end is completed from the germline J gene. The chain carries TRBV5-6 and TRBJ2-6; D perhaps matches TRBD2 (5 bases). Germline V CDR1 and CDR2: SGHDT, YYEEEE. Trimming stripped 0 bases from V and 4 bases from J, with 8 bases between. This CDR3 is 15 amino acids long. The chain's CDR3 is CASSLAGSGANVLTF. CDR3 DNA, as far as it was read: TGTGCCAGCAGCTTGGCGGGGAGCGGGGCCAACGTC.

Note on this clone: The sequenced fragment ends 3 residues before the CDR3 boundary, so the rest is inferred from the germline J gene. The rearrangement joins TRBV18 to TRBJ1-5; D call uncertain. Germline CDR1 KGHSH, CDR2 LQKENI. V was pared by 3 bases and J by 2 bases, with 11 bases between. The CDR3 is 15 amino acids. The CDR3 is CASSPARVGNQPQHF. The covered CDR3 bases are TGTGCCAGCTCACCTGCGAGGGTCGGCAATCAGCCC.

About this clone: From the germline J gene comes the end of the CDR3, since the read stops 3 residues before it. At the DNA level, this CDR3 is encoded by other sequences in the same sample as well. The chain is built from TRBV20-1 and TRBJ2-1, with D tentatively TRBD1 (7 bases). CDR1 DFQATT and CDR2 SNEGSKA come from the germline V gene (reference sequence). Between the trimmed V and J ends, which lost 0 bases and 4 bases, there was a span of 13 bases. The CDR3 has 15 amino acids. The CDR3 sequence: CSARDGGGLYNEQFF. Partial CDR3 DNA: TGCAGTGCTAGAGATGGAGGGGGCCTTTACAATGAG.

With regard to this clone: The sequenced fragment ends 3 residues before the CDR3 boundary, so the rest is inferred from the germline J gene. The J gene is TRBJ2-1, the V gene TRBV6-4; 7 bases map to TRBD1. J was trimmed by 5 bases and V by 6 bases; bases with no gene match: 4. This CDR3 spans 13 amino acids. Germline assignment: CDR1 MRHNA and CDR2 SNTAGT. The CDR3 sequence is CASSPTGNNEQFF. Incomplete CDR3 DNA: TGTGCCAGCAGCCCGACAGGGAACAATGAG.

To note about this clone: The CDR3 end is not reached by the read, which stops 3 residues before it; the germline J gene fills it in. The chain combines TRBV7-9 with TRBJ2-3, with 9 bases aligning to TRBD1. CDR1 and CDR2 (germline): SEHNR, FQNEAQ (reference sequence). This CDR3 contains 15 residues. The junction had 4 bases not matched to a gene; V was cut back by 5 bases and J by 1 base. The sequenced CDR3 bases are TGTGCCAGCAGCCCTCGACAGGGGGGCACAGATACG. Amino acids: CASSPRQGGTDT. The whole CDR3 is CASSPRQGGTDTQYF.

Regarding this clone: The read ends 3 residues before the CDR3 terminus; that terminus is restored from the germline J gene. The V gene is TRBV5-1, the J gene TRBJ2-1; D unresolved. The CDR3 is 13 residues long. CDR1 SGHRS and CDR2 YFSETQ come from the germline V gene. Trimming pared 0 bases from V and 4 bases from J, leaving 5 bases between. The covered CDR3 bases are TGCGCCAGCAGCTTGGTACAATACAATGAG. Encoded protein: CASSLVQYNE. The entire CDR3 is CASSLVQYNEQFF. Based on the CDR3 plus reference TRBV5-1 and TRBJ2-1, the full variable domain is KAGVTQTPRYLIKTRGQQVTLSCSPISGHRSVSWYQQTPGQGLQFLFEYFSETQRNKGNFPGRFSGRQFSNSRSEMNVSTLELGDSALYLCASSLVQYNEQFFGPGTRLTVL.

To note about this clone: Read data end 3 residues before the CDR3 end; the end is taken from the germline J gene. This chain joins TRBV29-1 and TRBJ1-5; TRBD1 matches at 9 bases. The CDR3 has 17 amino acids. With 4 bases clipped from V and 2 bases from J, the junction kept 12 bases outside the gene matches. Looked up from germline, CDR1 is SQVTM and CDR2 is ANQGSEA. CDR3 DNA, as far as it was read: TGCAGCGTTGCCTCTCCAGGGGACAGGGAAGGCAATCAGCCC. Translated, it gives CSVASPGDREGNQP. The whole CDR3 is CSVASPGDREGNQPQHF.

Comments on this clone: The CDR3 end falls 3 residues outside the read, so it is completed with the germline J gene. The rearrangement uses TRBV7-8 and TRBJ2-2; a weak D match, TRBD1 (5 bases). Trimming shortened V by 3 bases and J by 4 bases, and 12 bases separated the two germline ends. This CDR3 is built from 15 residues. Per germline, CDR1 SGHVS and CDR2 FQNEAQ. CDR3 sequence reads: CASSLGRQRTGELFF. The CDR3 DNA, read in part, is TGTGCCAGCAGCTTGGGTAGACAGCGCACCGGGGAG. Using reference TRBV7-8 and TRBJ2-2 for the parts outside the CDR3, the full variable domain is GAGVSQSPRYKVAKRGQDVALRCDPISGHVSLFWYQQALGQGPEFLTYFQNEAQLDKSGLPSDRFFAERPEGSVSTLKIQRTQQEDSAVYLCASSLGRQRTGELFFGEGSRLTVL.

Worth noting for this clone: Read data end 3 residues before the CDR3 end; the end is taken from the germline J gene. V and J are TRBV7-9 and TRBJ2-2, with 11 bases identical to TRBD2. Germline V lookup: CDR1 SEHNR, CDR2 FQNEAQ (reference sequence). The CDR3 covers 14 residues. The trim removed 6 bases at V and 6 bases at J, leaving 3 bases unmatched. This chain's CDR3 is CASSTSGSAGELFF. The sequenced part of the CDR3 DNA is TGTGCCAGCAGTACTAGCGGGAGTGCCGGGGAG.

To note about this clone: Sequencing ends 3 residues short of the CDR3 end; the germline J gene provides the rest. This chain joins TRBV20-1 and TRBJ2-3; 10 bases align to TRBD2. Losses at the gene ends were 5 bases for V and 2 bases for J; bases not matched to a gene: 7. The CDR3 loop spans 15 amino acids. Germline V gene lookup returns CDR1 DFQATT and CDR2 SNEGSKA (reference sequence). Partial CDR3 DNA: TGCAGTGCTCACCTAGCGGGGGACAACACAGATACG. This codes for CSAHLAGDNTDT. The CDR3 in its entirety is CSAHLAGDNTDTQYF.

The CDR3 bases that were read are TGCAGCGTCGGGACTAGCACCACAGATACG. It is translated as CSVGTSTTDT. The whole CDR3 region reads CSVGTSTTDTQYF. This rearrangement joins TRBV29-1 to TRBJ2-3; 9 bases fit TRBD2. The missing CDR3 end, 3 residues past where the read stops, is filled in from the germline J gene. CDR3 length: 13 residues. Trimming at V came to 6 bases and at J to 2 bases, leaving 3 bases not matched to a gene. Germline V gene sequence: CDR1 SQVTM, CDR2 ANQGSEA.

Regarding this clone: The read terminates 3 residues ahead of where the CDR3 ends, so the germline J gene completes it. The chain uses TRBV23-1 and TRBJ1-2; no definite D call. TRBV23-1 is placed among ORFs of uncertain function. This CDR3 has 14 residues. The V end lost 4 bases, the J end lost 2 bases, and 11 bases lay between the germline ends. Here the CDR3 reads CASSRPGTNYGYTF. The sequenced CDR3 bases are TGCGCCAGCAGTCGCCCAGGAACAAACTATGGC.

As for this clone: The CDR3 is cut off 3 residues early in the read; its end comes from the germline J gene. The genes are TRBV30 and TRBJ1-4; D possibly corresponds to TRBD1 (5 bases). V was clipped by 4 bases and J by 1 base, with 13 bases between them. Germline CDR1 is GTSNPN and CDR2 is SVGIG (reference sequence). CDR3 size: 15 residues. The CDR3 sequence is CAWNRGGKTNEKLFF. CDR3 DNA, as far as it was read: TGTGCCTGGAATCGCGGGGGGAAAACTAATGAAAAA. The whole variable domain, remainder taken from reference TRBV30 and TRBJ1-4, is SQTIHQWPATLVQPVGSPLSLECTVEGTSNPNLYWYRQAAGRGLQLLFYSVGIGQISSEVPQNLSASRPQDRQFILSSKKLLLSDSGFYLCAWNRGGKTNEKLFFGSGTQLSVL.

To note about this clone: The sequence runs out 3 residues before the end of the CDR3; the remainder is reconstructed from the germline J gene. V gene TRBV19 combines with J gene TRBJ2-3; TRBD1 might be the D (6 bases). The CDR3 consists of 17 residues. The V gene's germline CDR1 is LNHDA and CDR2 SQIVND (reference sequence). V dropped 5 bases and J dropped 1 base, with 19 bases sitting between them. The sequenced CDR3 bases are TGTGCCAGTAGTCCCCAACGCAGGGGAATGGGCACAGATACG. It translates to CASSPQRRGMGTDT. The CDR3 as a whole reads CASSPQRRGMGTDTQYF.

Note on this clone: At one end, the junction sequence differs from germline, possibly due to a read error. The read terminates 3 residues before the CDR3 end, so the remaining end is supplied by the germline J gene. The V call is TRBV10-3, the J call TRBJ1-4, with D possibly being TRBD1 (5 bases). Germline V CDR1 and CDR2: ENHRY, SYGVKD. The CDR3 has 15 residues. CDR3 amino acids: CVISESGGTNEKLFF. The DNA read from the CDR3 is TGTGTCATCAGTGAGTCGGGGGGGACTAATGAAAAA.

Concerning this clone itself: The CDR3 is cut off 3 residues early in the read; its end comes from the germline J gene. The chain couples TRBV12-5 to TRBJ1-1; D possibly corresponds to TRBD1 (5 bases). Trimming took off 5 bases at V and 3 bases at J, with 16 bases between the two ends. This CDR3 comprises 15 residues. The V gene's germline CDR1 is LGHNT and CDR2 FRNRAP. CDR3 bases read: TGTGCTAGTGGTAGTCTCATCAGGGTATACACTGAA. Its translation: CASGSLIRVYTE. The entire CDR3 protein is CASGSLIRVYTEAFF.

A note on this clone: The CDR3 goes on 3 residues after the read ends, and that part is filled in from the germline J gene. The J gene is TRBJ2-5, the V gene TRBV5-1; 7 positions match TRBD2. The CDR3 sequence is 14 residues long. The junction had 8 bases not matched to a gene; V was cut back by 4 bases and J by 5 bases. From germline, CDR1 is SGHRS and CDR2 YFSETQ. Partial CDR3 DNA: TGCGCCAGCAGCGCTGGGCGGGAGAGTGAGACC. It yields the protein CASSAGRESET. The entire CDR3 sequence reads CASSAGRESETQYF. Full variable domain (rest looked up from reference TRBV5-1 and TRBJ2-5): KAGVTQTPRYLIKTRGQQVTLSCSPISGHRSVSWYQQTPGQGLQFLFEYFSETQRNKGNFPGRFSGRQFSNSRSEMNVSTLELGDSALYLCASSAGRESETQYFGPGTRLLVL.

Comment on this clone: The DNA ends 3 residues before the CDR3 does, and the rest of the CDR3 is filled in from the germline J gene. V gene TRBV6-1 combines with J gene TRBJ2-1, with 10 nucleotides matching TRBD1. The germline V gene has CDR1 MNHNS and CDR2 SASEGT. The V gene end was trimmed by 1 base and the J gene end by 3 bases; junction bases not matched to a gene: 0. The length of the CDR3 is 15 residues. The CDR3: CASSEGTGGYNEQFF. CDR3 DNA (partial): TGTGCCAGCAGTGAAGGGACAGGGGGCTACAATGAG.

As to this clone: The read halts 3 residues ahead of the CDR3 end, with the missing end drawn from the germline J gene. The chain recombines TRBV5-1 with TRBJ2-1, with D hard to call. Germline V lookup: CDR1 SGHRS, CDR2 YFSETQ. V was clipped by 6 bases and J by 3 bases, with 16 bases between them. This CDR3 is built from 15 residues. CDR3: CASTKGPGFYNEQFF. The CDR3 DNA, read in part, is TGCGCCAGCACCAAAGGCCCGGGTTTCTACAATGAG. Full variable domain (remainder filled in from reference TRBV5-1 and TRBJ2-1): KAGVTQTPRYLIKTRGQQVTLSCSPISGHRSVSWYQQTPGQGLQFLFEYFSETQRNKGNFPGRFSGRQFSNSRSEMNVSTLELGDSALYLCASTKGPGFYNEQFFGPGTRLTVL.

As regards this clone: The observed sequence ends 3 residues before the CDR3 terminus, with the missing tail filled in from the germline J gene. The V call is TRBV6-2 or TRBV6-3, the J call TRBJ2-2; D is possibly TRBD2 (6 bases). V was cut by 6 bases and J by 2 bases, with 13 bases left in between. The germline V gene has CDR1 MNHEY and CDR2 SVGEGT. The CDR3 is made up of 15 amino acids. The CDR3 DNA, read in part, is TGTGCCAGCAGCCAGGACTACCCCAACACCGGGGAG. As protein: CASSQDYPNTGE. The whole CDR3 reads CASSQDYPNTGELFF.

About this clone itself: The read is 3 residues too short to cover the CDR3 end, so that end is filled in from the germline J gene. The rearrangement links TRBV7-2 to TRBJ2-4; TRBD1 matches 9 bases. Germline CDR1 reads SGHTA; CDR2 reads FQGNSA. The CDR3 consists of 13 residues. CDR3 region: CASSSGQGYGQYF. The covered CDR3 bases are TGTGCCAGCAGCTCAGGACAGGGGTATGGT. Variable domain in full (rest from reference TRBV7-2 and TRBJ2-4): GAGVSQSPSNKVTEKGKDVELRCDPISGHTALYWYRQSLGQGLEFLIYFQGNSAPDKSGLPSDRFSAERTGGSVSTLTIQRTQQEDSAVYLCASSSGQGYGQYFGAGTRLSVL.